This TCR beta chain is drawn from a study of cytotoxic CD8 clonotypes in ibrutinib-treated CLL. Study-wide context: Response samples followed a median 12 months of treatment, range 6 to 36.

The targeted sequencing depth was 1 in 200,000 to 1 in 1 million T cells. The method was immunoSEQ multiplex PCR; TCRdb's version includes in-frame clones alone and lacks a portion of them. The sample lists about 50,000 clones; over 80% were seen once. CDR3 length: 12 amino acids. Trimming removed 6 bases from V and 0 bases from J, with 6 bases in between. Germline V gene sequence: CDR1 SGHDN, CDR2 FVKESK. Cryopreserved PBMCs were the source of around 2 micrograms of genomic DNA, which went to TCR beta libraries. Specimen: PBMCs, collected after 24 months of ibrutinib treatment. This receptor was taken from a human donor with chronic lymphocytic leukemia. The V and J genes are TRBV14 and TRBJ2-7; the D is unclear. CDR3 region: CASSQSSYEQYF. The CDR3 DNA reads as TGTGCCAGCAGTCAAAGCTCCTACGAGCAGTACTTC.